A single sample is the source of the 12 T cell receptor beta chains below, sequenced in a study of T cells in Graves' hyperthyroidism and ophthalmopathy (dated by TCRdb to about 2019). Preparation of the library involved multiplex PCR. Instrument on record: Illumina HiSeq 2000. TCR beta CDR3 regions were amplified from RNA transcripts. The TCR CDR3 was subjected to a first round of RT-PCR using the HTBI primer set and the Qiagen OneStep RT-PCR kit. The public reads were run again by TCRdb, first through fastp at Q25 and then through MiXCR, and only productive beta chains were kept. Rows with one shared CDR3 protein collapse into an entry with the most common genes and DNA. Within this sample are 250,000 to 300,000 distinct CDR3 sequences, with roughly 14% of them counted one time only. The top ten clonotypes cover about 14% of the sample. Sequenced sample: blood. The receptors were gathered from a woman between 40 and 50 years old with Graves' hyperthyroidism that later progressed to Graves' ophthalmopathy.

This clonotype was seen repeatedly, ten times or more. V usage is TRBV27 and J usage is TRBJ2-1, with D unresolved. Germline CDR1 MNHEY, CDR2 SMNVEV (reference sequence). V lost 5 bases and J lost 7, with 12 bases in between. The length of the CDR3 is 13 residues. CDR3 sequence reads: CASSPLLENEQFF. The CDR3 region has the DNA TGTGCCAGCAGTCCGCTGCTAGAGAATGAGCAGTTCTTC.

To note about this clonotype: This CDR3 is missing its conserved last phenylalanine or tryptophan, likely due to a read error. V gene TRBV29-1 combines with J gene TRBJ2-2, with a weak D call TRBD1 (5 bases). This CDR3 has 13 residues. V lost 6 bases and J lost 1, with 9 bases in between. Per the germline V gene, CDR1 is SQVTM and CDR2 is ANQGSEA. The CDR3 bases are TGCAGCGTAGGGGAAGGGAACACCGGGGAGCTGTTTCTT. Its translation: CSVGEGNTGELFL.

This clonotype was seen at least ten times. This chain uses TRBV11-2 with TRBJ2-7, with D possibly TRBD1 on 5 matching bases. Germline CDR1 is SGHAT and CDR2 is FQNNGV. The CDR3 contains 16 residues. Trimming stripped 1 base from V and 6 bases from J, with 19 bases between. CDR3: CASSLAGLERSREQYF. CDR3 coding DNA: TGTGCCAGCAGCTTAGCAGGGCTAGAGAGGTCCCGCGAGCAGTACTTC.

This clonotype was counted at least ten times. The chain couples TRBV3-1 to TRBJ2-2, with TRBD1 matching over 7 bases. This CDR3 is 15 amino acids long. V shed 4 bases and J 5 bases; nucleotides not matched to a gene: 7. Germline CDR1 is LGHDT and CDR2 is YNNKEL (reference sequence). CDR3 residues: CASSPRTGGTGELFF. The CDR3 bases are TGTGCCAGCAGCCCCCGGACAGGTGGGACCGGGGAGCTGTTTTTT.

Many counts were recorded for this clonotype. CDR3 nucleotide sequence: TGTGCCAGCAGTTACGGCAGCACAACTAATGAAAAACTGTTTTTT. Translated: CASSYGSTTNEKLFF. The chain links TRBV6-2 or TRBV6-3 to TRBJ1-4, with D hard to call. This CDR3 comprises 15 residues. V was trimmed by 2 bases and J by 0 bases, leaving 7 bases between them. Germline V gene data show CDR1 as MNHEY and CDR2 as SVGEGT.

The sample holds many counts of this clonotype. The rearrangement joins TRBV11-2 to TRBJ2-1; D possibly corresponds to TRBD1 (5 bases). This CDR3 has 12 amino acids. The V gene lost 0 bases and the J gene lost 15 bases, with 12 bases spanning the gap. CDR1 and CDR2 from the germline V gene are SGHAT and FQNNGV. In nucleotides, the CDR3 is TGTGCCAGCAGCTTAGACCCAGGGCGGTCGTTCTTC. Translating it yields CASSLDPGRSFF.

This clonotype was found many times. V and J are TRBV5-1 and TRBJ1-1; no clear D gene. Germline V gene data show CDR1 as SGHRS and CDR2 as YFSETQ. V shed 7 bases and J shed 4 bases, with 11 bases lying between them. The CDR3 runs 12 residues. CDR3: CASRSGSTEAFF. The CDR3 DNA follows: TGCGCCAGCCGGTCGGGAAGCACTGAAGCTTTCTTT.

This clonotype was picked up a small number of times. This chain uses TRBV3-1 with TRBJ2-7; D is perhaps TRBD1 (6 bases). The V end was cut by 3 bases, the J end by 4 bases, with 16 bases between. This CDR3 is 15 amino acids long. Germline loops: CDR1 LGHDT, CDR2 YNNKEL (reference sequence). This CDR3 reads CASSHKIQGEYEQYF. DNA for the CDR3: TGTGCCAGCAGCCATAAGATACAGGGTGAATACGAGCAGTACTTC.

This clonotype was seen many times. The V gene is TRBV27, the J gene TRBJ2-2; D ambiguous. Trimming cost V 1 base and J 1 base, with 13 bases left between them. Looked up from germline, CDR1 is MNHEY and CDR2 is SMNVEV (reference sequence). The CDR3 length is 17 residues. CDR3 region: CASSLFSLFKNTGELFF. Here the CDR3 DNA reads TGTGCCAGCAGTTTATTCAGTCTTTTTAAGAACACCGGGGAGCTGTTTTTT.

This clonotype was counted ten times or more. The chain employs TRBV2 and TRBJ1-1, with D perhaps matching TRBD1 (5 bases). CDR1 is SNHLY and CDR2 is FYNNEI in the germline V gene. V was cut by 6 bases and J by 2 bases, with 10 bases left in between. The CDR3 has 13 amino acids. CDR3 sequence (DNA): TGTGCCAGCAGCACAACAGGAAACACTGAAGCTTTCTTT. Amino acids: CASSTTGNTEAFF. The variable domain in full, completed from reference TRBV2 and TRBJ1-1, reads EPEVTQTPSHQVTQMGQEVILRCVPISNHLYFYWYRQILGQKVEFLVSFYNNEISEKSEIFDDQFSVERPDGSNFTLKIRSTKLEDSAMYFCASSTTGNTEAFFGQGTRLTVV.

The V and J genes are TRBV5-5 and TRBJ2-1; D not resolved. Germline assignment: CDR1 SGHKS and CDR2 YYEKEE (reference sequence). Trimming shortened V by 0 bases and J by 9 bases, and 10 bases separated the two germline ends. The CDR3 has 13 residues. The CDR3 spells CASSLGLVPEQFF. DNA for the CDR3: TGTGCCAGCAGCTTGGGATTGGTGCCTGAGCAGTTCTTC.

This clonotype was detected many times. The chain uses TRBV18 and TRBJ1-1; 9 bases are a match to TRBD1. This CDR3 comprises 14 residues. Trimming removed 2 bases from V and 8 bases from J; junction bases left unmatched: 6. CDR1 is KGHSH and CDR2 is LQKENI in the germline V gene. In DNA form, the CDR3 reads TGTGCCAGCTCACCAGGGACAGGGTGGCTAGAAGCTTTCTTT. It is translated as CASSPGTGWLEAFF.